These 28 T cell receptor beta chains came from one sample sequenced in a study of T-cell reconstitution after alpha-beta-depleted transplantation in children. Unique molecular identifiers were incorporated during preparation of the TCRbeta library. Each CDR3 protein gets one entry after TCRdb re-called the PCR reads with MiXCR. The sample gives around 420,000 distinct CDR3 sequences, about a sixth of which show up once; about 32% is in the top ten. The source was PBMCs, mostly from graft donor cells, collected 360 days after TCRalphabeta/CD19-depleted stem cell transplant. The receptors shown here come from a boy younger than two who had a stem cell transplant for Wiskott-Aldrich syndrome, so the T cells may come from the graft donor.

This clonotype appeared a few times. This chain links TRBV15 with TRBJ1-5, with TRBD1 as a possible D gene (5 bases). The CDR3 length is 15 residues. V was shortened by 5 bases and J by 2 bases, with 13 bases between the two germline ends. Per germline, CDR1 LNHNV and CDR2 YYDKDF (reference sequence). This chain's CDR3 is CATSPDLGGNQPQHF. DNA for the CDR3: TGTGCCACCAGCCCCGATCTGGGGGGCAATCAGCCCCAGCATTTT.

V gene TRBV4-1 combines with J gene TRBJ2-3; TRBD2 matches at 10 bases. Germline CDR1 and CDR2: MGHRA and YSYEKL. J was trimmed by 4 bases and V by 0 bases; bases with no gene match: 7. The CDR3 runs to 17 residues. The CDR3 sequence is CASSQDQSSGGSDTQYF. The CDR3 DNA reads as TGCGCCAGCAGCCAAGACCAGAGTAGCGGGGGGTCAGATACGCAGTATTTT.

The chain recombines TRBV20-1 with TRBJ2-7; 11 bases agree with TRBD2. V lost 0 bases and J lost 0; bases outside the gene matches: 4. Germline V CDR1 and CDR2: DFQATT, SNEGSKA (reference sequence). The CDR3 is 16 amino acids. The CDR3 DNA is TGCAGTGCTAGAGATCCCACTAGCGGGAGCTCCTACGAGCAGTACTTC. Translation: CSARDPTSGSSYEQYF.

This chain's CDR3 is CASSISKGRESYGYTF. CDR3 DNA sequence: TGTGCCAGCAGTATATCCAAGGGGCGAGAGAGCTATGGCTACACCTTC. The V call is TRBV28, the J call TRBJ1-2; D possibly corresponds to TRBD1 (5 bases). Germline loops: CDR1 MDHEN, CDR2 SYDVKM. The V and J ends lost 5 bases and 4 bases respectively, with 20 bases between them. The CDR3 runs 16 residues.

This chain's CDR3 is CSVERVLSGGEQFF. Here the CDR3 DNA reads TGCAGCGTTGAAAGGGTCTTAAGCGGGGGTGAGCAGTTCTTC. The rearrangement links TRBV29-1 to TRBJ2-1, with 8 bases lining up with TRBD2. The V segment lost 2 bases and the J segment 9 bases; nucleotides outside the gene matches: 9. Germline-derived CDR1 and CDR2 are SQVTM and ANQGSEA. The CDR3 is made up of 14 amino acids.

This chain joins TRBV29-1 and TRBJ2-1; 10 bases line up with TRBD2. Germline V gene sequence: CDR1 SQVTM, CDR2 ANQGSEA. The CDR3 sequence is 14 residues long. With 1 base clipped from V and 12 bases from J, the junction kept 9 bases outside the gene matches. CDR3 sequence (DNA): TGCAGCGTTGAAGGGCTAGCGGGGGTCTCCGGGCAGTTCTTC. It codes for CSVEGLAGVSGQFF.

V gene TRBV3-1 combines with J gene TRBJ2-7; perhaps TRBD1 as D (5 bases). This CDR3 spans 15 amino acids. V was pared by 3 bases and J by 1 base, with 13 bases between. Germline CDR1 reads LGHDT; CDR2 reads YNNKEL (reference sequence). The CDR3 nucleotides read TGTGCCAGCAGCCACATCAAGACAGCGTCCTACGAGCAGTACTTC. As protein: CASSHIKTASYEQYF.

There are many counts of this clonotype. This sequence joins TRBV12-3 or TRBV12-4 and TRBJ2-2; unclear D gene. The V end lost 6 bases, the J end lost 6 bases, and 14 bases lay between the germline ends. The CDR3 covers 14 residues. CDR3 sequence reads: CASSSRLGPGELFF. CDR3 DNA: TGTGCCAGCAGCTCGAGGTTAGGACCCGGGGAGCTGTTTTTT.

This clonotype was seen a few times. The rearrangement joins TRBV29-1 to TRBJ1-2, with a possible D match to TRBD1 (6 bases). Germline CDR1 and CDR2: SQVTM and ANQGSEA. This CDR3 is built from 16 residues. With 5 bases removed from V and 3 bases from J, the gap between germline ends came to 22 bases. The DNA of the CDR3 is TGCAGCGTTTGGGGGCCCGCTACCGCAATTGACTATGGCTACACCTTC. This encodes CSVWGPATAIDYGYTF.

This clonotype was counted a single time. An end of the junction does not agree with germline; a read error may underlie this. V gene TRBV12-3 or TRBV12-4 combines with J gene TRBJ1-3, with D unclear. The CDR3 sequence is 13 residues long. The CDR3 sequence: CASRFSSGNTIYF. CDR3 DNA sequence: TGTGCCAGCAGGTTCAGCTCTGGAAACACAATATATTTT.

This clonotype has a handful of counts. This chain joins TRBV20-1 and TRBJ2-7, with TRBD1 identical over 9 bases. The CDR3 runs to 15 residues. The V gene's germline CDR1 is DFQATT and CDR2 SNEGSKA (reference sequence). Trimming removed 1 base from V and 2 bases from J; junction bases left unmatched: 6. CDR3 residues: CSARGTGEGTYEQYF. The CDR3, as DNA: TGCAGTGCTAGAGGGACAGGGGAGGGGACCTACGAGCAGTACTTC.

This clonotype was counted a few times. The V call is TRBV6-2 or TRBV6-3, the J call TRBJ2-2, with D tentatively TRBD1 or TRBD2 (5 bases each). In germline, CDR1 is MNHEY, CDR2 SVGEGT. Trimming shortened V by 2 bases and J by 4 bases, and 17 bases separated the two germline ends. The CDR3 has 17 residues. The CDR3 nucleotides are TGTGCCAGCAGTTACAGGGCCACGGGACGCCGCACCGGGGAGCTGTTTTTT. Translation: CASSYRATGRRTGELFF.

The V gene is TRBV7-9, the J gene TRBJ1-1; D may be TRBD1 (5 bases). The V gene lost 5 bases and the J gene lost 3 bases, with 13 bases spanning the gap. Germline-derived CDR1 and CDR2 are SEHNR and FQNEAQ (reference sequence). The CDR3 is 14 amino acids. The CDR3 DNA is TGTGCCAGCAGCCAAATGGGAGGGGACACTGAAGCTTTCTTT. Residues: CASSQMGGDTEAFF.

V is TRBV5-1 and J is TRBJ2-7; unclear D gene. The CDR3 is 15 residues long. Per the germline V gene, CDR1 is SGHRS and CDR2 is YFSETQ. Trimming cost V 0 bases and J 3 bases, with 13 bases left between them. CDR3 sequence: CASSLGAAGHYEQYF. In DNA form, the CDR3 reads TGCGCCAGCAGCTTGGGAGCAGCAGGCCACTACGAGCAGTACTTC. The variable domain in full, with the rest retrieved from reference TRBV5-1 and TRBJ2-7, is KAGVTQTPRYLIKTRGQQVTLSCSPISGHRSVSWYQQTPGQGLQFLFEYFSETQRNKGNFPGRFSGRQFSNSRSEMNVSTLELGDSALYLCASSLGAAGHYEQYFGPGTRLTVT.

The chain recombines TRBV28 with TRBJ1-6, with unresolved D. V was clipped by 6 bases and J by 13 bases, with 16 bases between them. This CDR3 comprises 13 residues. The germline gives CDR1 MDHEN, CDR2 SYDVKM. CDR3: CASSRTYPRPLHF. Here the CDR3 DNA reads TGTGCCAGCAGCCGGACTTACCCCAGGCCCCTCCACTTT.

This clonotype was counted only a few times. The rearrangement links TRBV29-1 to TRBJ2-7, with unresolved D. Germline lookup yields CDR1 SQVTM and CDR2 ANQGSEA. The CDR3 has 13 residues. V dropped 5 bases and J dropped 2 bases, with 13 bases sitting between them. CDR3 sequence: CSVKFGSPYEQYF. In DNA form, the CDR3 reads TGCAGCGTTAAATTTGGGTCCCCCTACGAGCAGTACTTC.

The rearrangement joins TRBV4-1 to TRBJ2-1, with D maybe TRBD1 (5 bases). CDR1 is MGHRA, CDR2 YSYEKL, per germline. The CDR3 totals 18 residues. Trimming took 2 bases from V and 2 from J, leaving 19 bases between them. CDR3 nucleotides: TGCGCCAGCAGCCAATATACACGACAGCTGGGGCCCTACAATGAGCAGTTCTTC. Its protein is CASSQYTRQLGPYNEQFF.

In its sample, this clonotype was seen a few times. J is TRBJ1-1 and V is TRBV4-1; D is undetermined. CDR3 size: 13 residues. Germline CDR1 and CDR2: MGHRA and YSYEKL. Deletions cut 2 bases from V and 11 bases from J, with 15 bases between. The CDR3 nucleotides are TGCGCCAGCAGCCAAAAGGACCTTCTCCCGGCTTTCTTT. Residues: CASSQKDLLPAFF.

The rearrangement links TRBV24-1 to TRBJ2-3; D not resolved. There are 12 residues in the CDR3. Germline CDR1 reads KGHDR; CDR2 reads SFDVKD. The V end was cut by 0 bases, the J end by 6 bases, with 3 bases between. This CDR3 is CATSDLGDTQYF. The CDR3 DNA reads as TGTGCCACCAGTGATTTGGGGGATACGCAGTATTTT.

The CDR3 protein is CASSRSGGAPTSTDTQYF. For the CDR3, the DNA is TGTGCCAGCAGCCGAAGCGGGGGGGCTCCAACTAGCACAGATACGCAGTATTTT. The chain combines TRBV3-1 with TRBJ2-3; 10 bases are shared with TRBD2. Per the germline V gene, CDR1 is LGHDT and CDR2 is YNNKEL (reference sequence). The V and J ends lost 4 bases and 0 bases, in that order; junction bases with no gene match: 10. The CDR3 runs 18 residues.

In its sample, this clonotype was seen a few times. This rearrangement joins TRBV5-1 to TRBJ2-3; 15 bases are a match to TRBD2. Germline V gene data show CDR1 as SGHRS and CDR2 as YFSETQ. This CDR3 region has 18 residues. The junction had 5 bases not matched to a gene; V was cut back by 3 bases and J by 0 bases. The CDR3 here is CASSWGLAGGSSTDTQYF. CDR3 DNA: TGCGCCAGCAGCTGGGGACTAGCGGGAGGATCTAGCACAGATACGCAGTATTTT. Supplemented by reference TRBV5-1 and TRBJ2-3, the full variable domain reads KAGVTQTPRYLIKTRGQQVTLSCSPISGHRSVSWYQQTPGQGLQFLFEYFSETQRNKGNFPGRFSGRQFSNSRSEMNVSTLELGDSALYLCASSWGLAGGSSTDTQYFGPGTRLTVL.

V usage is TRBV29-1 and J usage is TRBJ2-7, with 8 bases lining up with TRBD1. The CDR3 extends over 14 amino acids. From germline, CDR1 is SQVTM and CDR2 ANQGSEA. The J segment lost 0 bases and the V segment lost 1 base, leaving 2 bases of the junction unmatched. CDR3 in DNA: TGCAGCGTTGAAGGGGACAGGAACTCCTACGAGCAGTACTTC. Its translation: CSVEGDRNSYEQYF.

In nucleotides, the CDR3 is TGTGCCAGCTCACCACGTGGCGAGTACAATGAGCAGTTCTTC. This codes for CASSPRGEYNEQFF. The genes are TRBV18 and TRBJ2-1; no reliable D call. Trimming took 1 base from V and 4 from J, leaving 8 bases between them. The germline gives CDR1 KGHSH, CDR2 LQKENI. The CDR3 is made up of 14 amino acids.

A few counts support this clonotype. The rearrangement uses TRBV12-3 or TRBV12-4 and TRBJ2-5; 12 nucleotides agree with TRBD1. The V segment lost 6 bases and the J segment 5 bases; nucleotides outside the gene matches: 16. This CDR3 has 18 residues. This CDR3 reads CASRKAHRGTGGVETQYF. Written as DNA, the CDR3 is TGTGCCAGCAGAAAAGCCCACCGAGGGACAGGGGGCGTGGAGACCCAGTACTTC.

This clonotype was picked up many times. The CDR3 protein is CASSEGNTGELFF. The CDR3 bases are TGCGCCAGCAGCGAAGGGAACACCGGGGAGCTGTTTTTT. The gene calls are TRBV5-1 and TRBJ2-2, with D uncertain. V was clipped by 4 bases and J by 1 base, with 5 bases between them. The CDR3 loop spans 13 amino acids. Germline values: CDR1 SGHRS, CDR2 YFSETQ.

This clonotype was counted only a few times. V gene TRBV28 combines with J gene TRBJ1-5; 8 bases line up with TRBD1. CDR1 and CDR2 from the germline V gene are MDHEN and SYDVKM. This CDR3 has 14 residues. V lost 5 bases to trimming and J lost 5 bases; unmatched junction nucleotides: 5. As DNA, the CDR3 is TGTGCCAGCAGTCTGACAGGGGATTATCAGCCCCAGCATTTT. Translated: CASSLTGDYQPQHF.

The CDR3 spells CASSRRDSANYGYTF. The CDR3 DNA follows: TGTGCCAGCAGCCGACGGGACAGCGCCAACTATGGCTACACCTTC. The rearrangement uses TRBV7-2 and TRBJ1-2; 7 bases agree with TRBD1. The junction had 8 bases not matched to a gene; V was cut back by 5 bases and J by 2 bases. Germline-derived CDR1 and CDR2 are SGHTA and FQGNSA. The CDR3 runs 15 residues.

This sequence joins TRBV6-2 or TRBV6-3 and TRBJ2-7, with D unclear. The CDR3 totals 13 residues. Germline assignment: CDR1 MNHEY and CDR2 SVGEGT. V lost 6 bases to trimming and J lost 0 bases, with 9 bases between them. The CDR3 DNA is TGTGCCAGCAGCATACAGCGCTCCTACGAGCAGTACTTC. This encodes CASSIQRSYEQYF.